The entry that follows covers one T cell receptor beta chain sequence. Recruitment covered about 25 US areas and drew participants whose ages spanned roughly 18 to 100 years. Cohorts were determined from participant-reported clinical history. This sample was taken from a study of blood T cell repertoires in COVID-19. Looked up from germline, CDR1 is ENHRY and CDR2 is SYGVKD. Trimming stripped 6 bases from V and 5 bases from J, with 19 bases between. The CDR3 runs 15 residues. Original methodology: Amplification of reference gene primers was used by the study to estimate nucleated cell counts. Assay used: immunoSEQ multiplex PCR; TCRdb lists only in-frame clones, some missing. The V and J calls and clone size were taken over from that table, and D and trimming were inferred from the DNA. Of about 240,000 clones in the sample, 85% to 90% were seen once.

Sequenced sample: PBMCs or T cells enriched from blood (not recorded which). This receptor was obtained from a woman between 25 and 40 years old who had recovered from COVID-19. The chain recombines TRBV10-3 with TRBJ1-1; D remains ambiguous. The CDR3 loop is CAISEPSAGVTEAFF. The DNA for the CDR3 is TGTGCCATCAGCGAACCTTCGGCAGGTGTTACTGAAGCTTTCTTT.